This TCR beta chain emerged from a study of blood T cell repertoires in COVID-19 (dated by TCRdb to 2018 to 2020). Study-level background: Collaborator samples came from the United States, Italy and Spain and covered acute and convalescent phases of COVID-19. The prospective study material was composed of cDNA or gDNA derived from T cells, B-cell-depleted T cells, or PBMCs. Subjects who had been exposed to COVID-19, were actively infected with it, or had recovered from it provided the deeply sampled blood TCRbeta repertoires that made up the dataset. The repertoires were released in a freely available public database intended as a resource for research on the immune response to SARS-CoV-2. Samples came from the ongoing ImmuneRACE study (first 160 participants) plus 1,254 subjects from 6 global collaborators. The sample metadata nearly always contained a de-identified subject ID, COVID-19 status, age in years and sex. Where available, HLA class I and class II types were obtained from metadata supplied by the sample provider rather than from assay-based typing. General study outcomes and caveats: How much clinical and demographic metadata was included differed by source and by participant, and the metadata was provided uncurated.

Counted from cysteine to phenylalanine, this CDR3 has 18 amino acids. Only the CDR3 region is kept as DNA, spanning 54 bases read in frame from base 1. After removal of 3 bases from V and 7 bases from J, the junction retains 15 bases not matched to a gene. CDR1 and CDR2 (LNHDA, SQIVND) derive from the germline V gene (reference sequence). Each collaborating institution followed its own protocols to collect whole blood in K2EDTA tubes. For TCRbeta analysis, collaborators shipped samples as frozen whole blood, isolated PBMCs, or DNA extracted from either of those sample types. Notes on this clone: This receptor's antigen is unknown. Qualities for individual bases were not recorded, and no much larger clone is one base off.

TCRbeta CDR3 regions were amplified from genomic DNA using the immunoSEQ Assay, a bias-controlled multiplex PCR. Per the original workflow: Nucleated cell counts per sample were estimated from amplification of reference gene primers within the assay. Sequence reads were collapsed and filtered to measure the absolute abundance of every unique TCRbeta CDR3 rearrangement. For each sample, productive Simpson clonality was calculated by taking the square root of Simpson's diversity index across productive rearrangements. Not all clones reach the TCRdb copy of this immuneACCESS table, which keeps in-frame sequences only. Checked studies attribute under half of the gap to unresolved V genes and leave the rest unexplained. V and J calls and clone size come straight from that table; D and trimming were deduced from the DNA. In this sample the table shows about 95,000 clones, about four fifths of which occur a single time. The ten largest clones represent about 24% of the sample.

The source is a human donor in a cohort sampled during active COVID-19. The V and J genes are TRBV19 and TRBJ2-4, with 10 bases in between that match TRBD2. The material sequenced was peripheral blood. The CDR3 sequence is CASSITVQRGGGLNIQYF. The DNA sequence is TGTGCCAGTAGTATCACCGTTCAGCGGGGGGGCGGGTTGAACATTCAGTACTTC.